This T cell receptor beta chain was sequenced for a study of molecular identifiers for immune sequencing clone quantification. Naive CD8 T cells were FACS-sorted by CD8+CD4-CCR7+CD45RA+ markers. TCRdb re-called the PCR reads with MiXCR, one entry per CDR3 protein. The sample lists 600,000 to 650,000 distinct CDR3 sequences, 15% to 20% occurring once. This clonotype was seen a handful of times. Its antigen is still unknown. Whole-study findings and limits: Over 99% of effector molecules, but under 1% in naive cells, were held by clones with more than 20 RNA copies. In a background of roughly 970,000 naive cells, spiked Jurkat TCR RNA from one cell was reportedly detectable. Highly expanded clone sizes could be underestimated through barcode sharing by identical TCR molecules.

The CDR3 runs to 15 residues. Germline values: CDR1 SGHTS, CDR2 YDEGEE. V was clipped by 4 bases and J by 4 bases, with 15 bases between them. V and J are TRBV5-8 and TRBJ2-1; possibly TRBD1 or TRBD2 for D (6 bases each). This TCR derives from a human donor in good health. Some libraries in this study had Jurkat cell RNA spiked in. The sample was naive CD8+ T cells from blood, with Jurkat cell RNA spiked in. Subset denoted: FACS-sorted CD8+CD4-CCR7+CD45RA+ naive T cells. For the CDR3, the DNA is TGTGCCAGCAGCCCTGGAGGGGGGTTGTACAATGAGCAGTTCTTC. Amino acids: CASSPGGGLYNEQFF. Full variable domain (remainder filled in from reference TRBV5-8 and TRBJ2-1): EAGVTQSPTHLIKTRGQQATLRCSPISGHTSVYWYQQALGLGLQFLLWYDEGEERNRGNFPPRFSGRQFPNYSSELNVNALELEDSALYLCASSPGGGLYNEQFFGPGTRLTVL.